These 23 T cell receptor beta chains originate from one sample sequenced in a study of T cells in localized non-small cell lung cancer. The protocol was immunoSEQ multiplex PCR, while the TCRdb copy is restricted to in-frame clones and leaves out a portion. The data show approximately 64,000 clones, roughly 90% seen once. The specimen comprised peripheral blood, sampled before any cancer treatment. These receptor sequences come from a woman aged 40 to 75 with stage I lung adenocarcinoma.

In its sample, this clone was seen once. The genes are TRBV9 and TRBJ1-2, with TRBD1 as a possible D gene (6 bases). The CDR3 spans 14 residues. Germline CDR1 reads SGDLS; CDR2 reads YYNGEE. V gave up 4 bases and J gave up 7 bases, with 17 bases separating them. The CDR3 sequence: CASSLNPGEGGYTF. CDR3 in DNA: TGTGCCAGCAGCCTGAACCCAGGGGAGGGTGGCTACACCTTC.

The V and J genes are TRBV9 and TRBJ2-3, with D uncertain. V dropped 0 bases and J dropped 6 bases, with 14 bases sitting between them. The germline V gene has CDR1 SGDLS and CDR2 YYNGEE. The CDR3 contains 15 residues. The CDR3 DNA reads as TGTGCCAGCAGCGTAGTCGGTTCCCTGGACGATACGCAGTATTTT. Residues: CASSVVGSLDDTQYF. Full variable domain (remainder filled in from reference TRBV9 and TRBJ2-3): DSGVTQTPKHLITATGQRVTLRCSPRSGDLSVYWYQQSLDQGLQFLIQYYNGEERAKGNILERFSAQQFPDLHSELNLSSLELGDSALYFCASSVVGSLDDTQYFGPGTRLTVL.

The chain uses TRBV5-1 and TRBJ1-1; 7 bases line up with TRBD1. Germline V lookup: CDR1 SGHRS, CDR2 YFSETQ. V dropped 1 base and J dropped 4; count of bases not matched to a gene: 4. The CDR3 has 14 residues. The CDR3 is CASSLTGAGTEAFF. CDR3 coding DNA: TGCGCCAGCAGCTTGACAGGGGCGGGCACTGAAGCTTTCTTT.

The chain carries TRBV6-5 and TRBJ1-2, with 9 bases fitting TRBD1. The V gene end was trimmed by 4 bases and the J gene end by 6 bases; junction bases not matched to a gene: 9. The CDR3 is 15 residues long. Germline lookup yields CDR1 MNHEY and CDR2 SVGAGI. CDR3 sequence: CASSLNPGTGNGYTF. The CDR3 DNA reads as TGTGCCAGCAGTTTGAACCCCGGGACAGGGAATGGCTACACCTTC.

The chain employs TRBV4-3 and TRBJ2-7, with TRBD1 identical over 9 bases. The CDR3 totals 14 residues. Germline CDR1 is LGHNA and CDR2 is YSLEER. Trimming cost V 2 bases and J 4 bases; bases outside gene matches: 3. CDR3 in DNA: TGCGCCAGCAGCCAAACAGGGGGCGCATACGAGCAGTACTTC. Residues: CASSQTGGAYEQYF.

The CDR3 loop reads CASSLAVANYGYTF. The CDR3 nucleotides are TGTGCCAGCAGCTTGGCAGTAGCTAACTATGGCTACACCTTC. The V call is TRBV5-4, the J call TRBJ1-2, with unresolved D. Trimming left V 0 bases short and J 0 bases short, with 6 bases between. CDR3 length: 14 residues. Germline V gene lookup returns CDR1 SGHNT and CDR2 YYREEE (reference sequence). Full variable domain (remainder filled in from reference TRBV5-4 and TRBJ1-2): ETGVTQSPTHLIKTRGQQVTLRCSSQSGHNTVSWYQQALGQGPQFIFQYYREEENGRGNFPPRFSGLQFPNYSSELNVNALELDDSALYLCASSLAVANYGYTFGSGTRLTVV.

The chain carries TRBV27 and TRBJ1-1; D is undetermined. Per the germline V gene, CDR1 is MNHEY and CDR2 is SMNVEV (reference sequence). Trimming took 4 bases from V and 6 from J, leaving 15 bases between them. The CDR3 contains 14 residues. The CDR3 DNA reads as TGTGCCAGCAGTTACACAGTTCTCGCGGCTGAAGCTTTCTTT. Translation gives CASSYTVLAAEAFF.

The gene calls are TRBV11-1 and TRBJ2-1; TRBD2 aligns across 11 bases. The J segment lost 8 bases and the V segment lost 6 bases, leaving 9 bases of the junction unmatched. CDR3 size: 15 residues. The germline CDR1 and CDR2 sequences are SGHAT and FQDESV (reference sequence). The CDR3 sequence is CASSTTSGSYDEQFF. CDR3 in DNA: TGTGCCAGCAGTACCACTAGCGGGAGTTACGATGAGCAGTTCTTC.

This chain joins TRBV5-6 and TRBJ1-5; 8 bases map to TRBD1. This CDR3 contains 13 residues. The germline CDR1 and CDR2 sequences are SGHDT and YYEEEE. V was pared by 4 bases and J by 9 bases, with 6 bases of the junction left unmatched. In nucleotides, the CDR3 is TGTGCCAGCAGCGTGACAGGGGCTGGGCCCCAGCATTTT. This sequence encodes CASSVTGAGPQHF.

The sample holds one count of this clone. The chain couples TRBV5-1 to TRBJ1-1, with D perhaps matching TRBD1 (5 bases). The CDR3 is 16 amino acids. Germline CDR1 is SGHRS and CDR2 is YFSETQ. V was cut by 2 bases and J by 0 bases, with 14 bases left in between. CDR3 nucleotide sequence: TGCGCCAGCAGCTTACAGGAGCAAAGACTGAACACTGAAGCTTTCTTT. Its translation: CASSLQEQRLNTEAFF.

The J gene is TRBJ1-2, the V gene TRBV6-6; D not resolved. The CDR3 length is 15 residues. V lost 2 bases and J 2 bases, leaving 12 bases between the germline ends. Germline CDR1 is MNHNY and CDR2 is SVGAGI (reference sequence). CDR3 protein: CASSYPTHVNYGYTF. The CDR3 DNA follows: TGTGCCAGCAGTTACCCGACCCACGTAAACTATGGCTACACCTTC.

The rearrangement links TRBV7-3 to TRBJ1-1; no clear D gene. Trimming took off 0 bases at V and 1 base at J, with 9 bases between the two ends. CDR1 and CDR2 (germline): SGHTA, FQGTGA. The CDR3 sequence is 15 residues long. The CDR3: CASSLTANRNTEAFF. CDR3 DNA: TGTGCCAGCAGCTTAACGGCGAATAGGAACACTGAAGCTTTCTTT.

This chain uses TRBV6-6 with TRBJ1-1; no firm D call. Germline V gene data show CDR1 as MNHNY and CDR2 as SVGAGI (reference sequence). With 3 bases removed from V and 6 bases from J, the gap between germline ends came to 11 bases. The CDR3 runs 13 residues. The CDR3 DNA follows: TGTGCCAGCAGTTATCCGACGGTTTCTGAAGCTTTCTTT. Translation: CASSYPTVSEAFF.

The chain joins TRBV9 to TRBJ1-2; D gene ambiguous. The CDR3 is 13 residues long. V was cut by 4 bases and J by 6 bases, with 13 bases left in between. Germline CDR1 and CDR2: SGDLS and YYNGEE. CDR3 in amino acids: CASSPGQADGYTF. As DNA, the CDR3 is TGTGCCAGCAGCCCCGGGCAGGCGGATGGCTACACCTTC.

CDR3 protein: CASSIGANYGYTF. CDR3 bases: TGTGCCAGTAGTATAGGGGCGAACTATGGCTACACCTTC. The rearrangement uses TRBV19 and TRBJ1-2; no firm D call. There are 13 residues in the CDR3. V lost 1 base to trimming and J lost 2 bases, with 5 bases between them. Germline CDR1 is LNHDA and CDR2 is SQIVND (reference sequence).

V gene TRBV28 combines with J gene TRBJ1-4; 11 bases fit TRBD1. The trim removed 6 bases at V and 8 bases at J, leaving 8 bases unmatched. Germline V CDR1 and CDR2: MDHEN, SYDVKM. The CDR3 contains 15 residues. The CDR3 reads CASSRGQGAGEKLFF. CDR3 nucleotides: TGTGCCAGCAGCCGTGGACAGGGGGCGGGGGAAAAACTGTTTTTT.

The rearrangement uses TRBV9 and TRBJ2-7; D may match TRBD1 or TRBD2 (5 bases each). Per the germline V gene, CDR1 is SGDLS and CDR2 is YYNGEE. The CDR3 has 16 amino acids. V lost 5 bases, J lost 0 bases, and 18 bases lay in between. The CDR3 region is CASSFDRDGHSYEQYF. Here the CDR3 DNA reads TGTGCCAGCAGTTTCGACCGGGACGGACACTCCTACGAGCAGTACTTC.

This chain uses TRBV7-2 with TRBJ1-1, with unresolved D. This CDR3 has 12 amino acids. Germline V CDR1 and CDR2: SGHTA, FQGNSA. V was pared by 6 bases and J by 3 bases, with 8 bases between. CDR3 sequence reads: CASSSQYTEAFF. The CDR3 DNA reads TGTGCCAGCAGTTCCCAGTACACTGAAGCTTTCTTT.

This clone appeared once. The CDR3 region is CASSSTDRGSNQPQHF. The CDR3 nucleotides are TGTGCCAGTAGCTCGACCGACAGGGGGAGCAATCAGCCCCAGCATTTT. The chain employs TRBV19 and TRBJ1-5; TRBD1 agrees at 9 bases. The trim removed 6 bases at V and 1 base at J, leaving 7 bases unmatched. The V gene's germline CDR1 is LNHDA and CDR2 SQIVND (reference sequence). This CDR3 is built from 16 residues.

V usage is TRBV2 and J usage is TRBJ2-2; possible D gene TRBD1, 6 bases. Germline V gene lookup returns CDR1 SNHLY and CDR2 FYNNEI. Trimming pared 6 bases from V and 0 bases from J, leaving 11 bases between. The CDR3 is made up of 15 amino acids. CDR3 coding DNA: TGTGCCAGCAGGAGAGGACAGACGAACACCGGGGAGCTGTTTTTT. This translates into CASRRGQTNTGELFF.

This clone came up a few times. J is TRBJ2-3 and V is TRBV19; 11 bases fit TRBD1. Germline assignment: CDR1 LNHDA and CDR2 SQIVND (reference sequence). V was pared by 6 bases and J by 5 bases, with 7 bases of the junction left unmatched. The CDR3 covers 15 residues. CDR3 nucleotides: TGTGCCAGTAGCAATGGACAGGGGGCTTTAGATACGCAGTATTTT. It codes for CASSNGQGALDTQYF.

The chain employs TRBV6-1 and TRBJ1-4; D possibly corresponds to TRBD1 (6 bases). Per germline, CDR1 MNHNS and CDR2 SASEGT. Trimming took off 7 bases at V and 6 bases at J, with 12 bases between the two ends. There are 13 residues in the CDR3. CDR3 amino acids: CASIAGQDEKLFF. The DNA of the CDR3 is TGTGCCAGCATAGCGGGACAAGATGAAAAACTGTTTTTT.

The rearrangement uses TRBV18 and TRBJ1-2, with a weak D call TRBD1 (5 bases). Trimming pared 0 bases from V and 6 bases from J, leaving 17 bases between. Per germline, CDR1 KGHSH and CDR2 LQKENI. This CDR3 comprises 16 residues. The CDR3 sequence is CASSPPGVVSLHGYTF. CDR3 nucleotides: TGTGCCAGCTCACCACCGGGGGTTGTCAGTCTCCATGGCTACACCTTC.